Shown below are 10 T cell receptor beta chains from a single sample sequenced in a study of OX40 agonist ivuxolimab in advanced cancers. Library preparation employed the immunoSEQ multiplex PCR assay. TCRdb's version of the immuneACCESS table is confined to in-frame rearrangements and falls short of the full clone set. An unresolved V gene accounts for under half of the shortfall where checked; the remainder is of unknown origin. This sample has some 66,000 clones in its table, and roughly 91% of those were observed once. The leading ten clones occupy 0.3% to 0.4% of the sample. Sequences were derived from CD4+ or CD8+ T cells sorted from blood, sampled in a trial of the OX40 agonist ivuxolimab. All receptors derive from an adult with an advanced solid tumor such as melanoma, head and neck, liver or kidney cancer.

The chain uses TRBV7-6 and TRBJ1-2; D ambiguous. Trimming stripped 5 bases from V and 3 bases from J, with 10 bases between. CDR1 SGHVS and CDR2 FNYEAQ come from the germline V gene. The CDR3 consists of 13 residues. CDR3 in amino acids: CASSVDPDYGYTF. In nucleotides, the CDR3 is TGTGCCAGCAGCGTAGACCCGGACTATGGCTACACCTTC.

The V call is TRBV5-4, the J call TRBJ2-7; D might be TRBD1 (6 bases). The V end was cut by 4 bases, the J end by 2 bases, with 13 bases between. CDR1 SGHNT and CDR2 YYREEE come from the germline V gene (reference sequence). The length of the CDR3 is 14 residues. The CDR3 DNA is TGTGCCAGCAGCCCACAGGGAAACACCTACGAGCAGTACTTC. Translating gives CASSPQGNTYEQYF.

This clone has just one count. The J gene is TRBJ2-7, the V gene TRBV9; weak D call: TRBD1 (5 bases). Trimming took off 3 bases at V and 5 bases at J, with 12 bases between the two ends. The CDR3 has 13 amino acids. Germline values: CDR1 SGDLS, CDR2 YYNGEE. The CDR3 reads CASSDQGSHEQYF. The DNA of the CDR3 is TGTGCCAGCAGCGATCAGGGTTCCCACGAGCAGTACTTC.

The gene calls are TRBV4-1 and TRBJ2-3; unclear D gene. The CDR3 runs 14 residues. CDR1 is MGHRA and CDR2 is YSYEKL in the germline V gene. V lost 1 base to trimming and J lost 4 bases, with 9 bases between them. CDR3 protein: CASSQGHLSDTQYF. CDR3 DNA: TGCGCCAGCAGCCAAGGGCACTTATCAGATACGCAGTATTTT.

V is TRBV14 and J is TRBJ2-3; 8 bases line up with TRBD1. Germline V lookup: CDR1 SGHDN, CDR2 FVKESK. With 4 bases clipped from V and 4 bases from J, the junction kept 4 bases outside the gene matches. The CDR3 loop spans 14 amino acids. The CDR3 loop is CASSPTGVSDTQYF. The CDR3, as DNA: TGTGCCAGCAGCCCGACAGGGGTGTCAGATACGCAGTATTTT.

The chain carries TRBV30 and TRBJ1-2; D is possibly TRBD1 (5 bases). CDR3 length: 14 amino acids. The V and J ends lost 3 bases and 0 bases respectively, with 11 bases between them. Germline CDR1 reads GTSNPN; CDR2 reads SVGIG (reference sequence). CDR3 sequence (DNA): TGTGCCTGGAGCGGGACGCTGACTAACTATGGCTACACCTTC. This translates into CAWSGTLTNYGYTF.

The J gene is TRBJ2-7, the V gene TRBV6-1, with TRBD1 as a possible D gene (5 bases). Germline V lookup: CDR1 MNHNS, CDR2 SASEGT. This CDR3 spans 15 amino acids. The V gene lost 7 bases and the J gene lost 0 bases, with 16 bases spanning the gap. The CDR3 DNA sequence: TGTGCCAGCACACCCGCCGACAGAACCTCCTACGAGCAGTACTTC. Translated, it gives CASTPADRTSYEQYF.

The V and J genes are TRBV2 and TRBJ1-6; D not resolved. Per the germline V gene, CDR1 is SNHLY and CDR2 is FYNNEI. CDR3 length equals 14 residues. Trimming pared 3 bases from V and 1 base from J, leaving 4 bases between. The CDR3 DNA reads as TGTGCCAGCAGTGAGGGATCCTATAATTCACCCCTCCACTTT. Its translation is CASSEGSYNSPLHF.

This chain connects TRBV7-6 to TRBJ2-1, with 8 positions matching TRBD2. In germline, CDR1 is SGHVS, CDR2 FNYEAQ. The V gene end was trimmed by 5 bases and the J gene end by 9 bases; junction bases not matched to a gene: 6. The CDR3 is 13 amino acids. The CDR3 sequence is CASSHGGAVEQFF. The CDR3 region has the DNA TGTGCCAGCAGCCACGGGGGGGCCGTTGAGCAGTTCTTC.

This clone has a handful of counts. The chain uses TRBV9 and TRBJ2-7; 7 bases map to TRBD2. This CDR3 has 14 amino acids. V trimming: 4 bases; J trimming: 9 bases; junction bases outside the gene matches: 13. From germline, CDR1 is SGDLS and CDR2 YYNGEE. The CDR3: CASSPVAGGSRQYF. CDR3 nucleotides: TGTGCCAGCAGCCCTGTAGCGGGCGGCTCCCGGCAGTACTTC. Supplemented by reference TRBV9 and TRBJ2-7, the full variable domain reads DSGVTQTPKHLITATGQRVTLRCSPRSGDLSVYWYQQSLDQGLQFLIQYYNGEERAKGNILERFSAQQFPDLHSELNLSSLELGDSALYFCASSPVAGGSRQYFGPGTRLTVT.